What follows is one T cell receptor (beta chain) and its context. Its target is not known. The source of the sample is a study of blood T cells in healthy people across ages. Notes on the study in general: Older age coincided with a roughly linear decline in TCR beta diversity per million T cells.

Alongside a J-beta primer mix, a sample-barcoded 5' primer served in a second PCR lasting roughly 6 to 12 cycles. MiXCR was run by TCRdb on the 5' RACE reads, yielding one entry per CDR3 protein. The repertoire includes about 1 million distinct CDR3 sequences, under 30% of them detected once, and around 0.75% sits in the top ten. Germline lookup yields CDR1 DFQATT and CDR2 SNEGSKA (reference sequence). The CDR3 sequence is 14 residues long. V dropped 3 bases and J dropped 1; count of bases not matched to a gene: 3. These data were also filed under a second study, of T cells of mothers and their children. This second study says: Unrelated pairs and related pairs have their TCR recombination output shaped similarly by thymic selection. The overlap seen between related mothers and children slightly exceeded that of unrelated pairs, though not significantly.

The sequence was obtained from a girl aged 2-10 years in good health. The sequencing input was blood. V usage is TRBV20-1 and J usage is TRBJ2-1; 7 bases align to TRBD2. The CDR3 nucleotides read TGCAGTGCTAGTGCGGGAGAGTCCTACAATGAGCAGTTCTTC. This sequence encodes CSASAGESYNEQFF.